This T cell receptor (beta chain) derives from a study of blood T cell repertoires in COVID-19. The wider study: The analysed material was cDNA or gDNA that came from T cells, B-cell-depleted T cells, or PBMCs.

CDR3 size: 13 residues. V dropped 2 bases and J dropped 15 bases, with 17 bases sitting between them. Germline V gene lookup returns CDR1 SEHNR and CDR2 FQNEAQ (reference sequence). Assay: immunoSEQ multiplex PCR; the TCRdb copy retains only in-frame clones and omits some. The sample lists under 200,000 clones, over 70% occurring once. The rearrangement joins TRBV7-9 to TRBJ2-1, with D maybe TRBD1 (6 bases). The sequence derives from a man aged 55 to 70 with active or convalescent COVID-19. Source material: peripheral blood. The CDR3 loop reads CASSLMGADKGFF. The CDR3 DNA reads as TGTGCCAGCAGCTTAATGGGGGCTGACAAGGGGTTCTTC.